This T cell receptor (beta chain) was retrieved from a study of cytomegalovirus exposure and HLA in healthy donors. Sequenced by immunoSEQ multiplex PCR; TCRdb stores in-frame clones only, minus some. The table records about 140,000 clones, around 87% of them present only once. V dropped 5 bases and J dropped 5; count of bases not matched to a gene: 12. The CDR3 is 15 amino acids. CDR1 LNHDA and CDR2 SQIVND come from the germline V gene (reference sequence). This chain uses TRBV19 with TRBJ2-7, with TRBD1 matching over 7 bases. The material sequenced was PBMCs. The sequence derives from a man younger than 35 in good health and CMV-seropositive. The CDR3 is CASSLRQGKNHEQYF. The CDR3 DNA follows: TGTGCCAGTAGTCTTCGACAGGGCAAAAACCACGAGCAGTACTTC.